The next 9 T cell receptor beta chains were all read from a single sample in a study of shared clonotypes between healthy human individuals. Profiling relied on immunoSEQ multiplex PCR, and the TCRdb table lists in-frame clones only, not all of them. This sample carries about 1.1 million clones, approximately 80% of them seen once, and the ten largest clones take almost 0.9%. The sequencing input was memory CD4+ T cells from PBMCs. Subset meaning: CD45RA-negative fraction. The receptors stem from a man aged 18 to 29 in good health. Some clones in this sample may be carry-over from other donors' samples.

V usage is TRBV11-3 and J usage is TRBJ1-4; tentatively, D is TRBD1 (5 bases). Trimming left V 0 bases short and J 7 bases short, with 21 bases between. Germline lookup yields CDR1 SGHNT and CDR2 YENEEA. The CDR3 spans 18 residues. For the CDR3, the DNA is TGTGCCAGCAGCTTAGAAGGAGGCCGGGGGTTCACTTTTGAAAAACTGTTTTTT. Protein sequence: CASSLEGGRGFTFEKLFF.

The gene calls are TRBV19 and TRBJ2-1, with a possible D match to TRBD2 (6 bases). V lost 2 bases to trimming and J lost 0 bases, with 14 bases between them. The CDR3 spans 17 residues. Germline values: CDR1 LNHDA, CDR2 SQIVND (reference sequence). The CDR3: CASSIRGLSFSYNEQFF. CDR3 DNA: TGTGCCAGTAGTATACGGGGACTTTCATTCTCCTACAATGAGCAGTTCTTC.

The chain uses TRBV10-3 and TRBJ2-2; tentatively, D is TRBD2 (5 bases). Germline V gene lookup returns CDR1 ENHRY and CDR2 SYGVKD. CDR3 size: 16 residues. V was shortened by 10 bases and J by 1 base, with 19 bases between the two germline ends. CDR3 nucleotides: TGTGCCACACTGGGGAGCGGACCGCGGAACACCGGGGAGCTGTTTTTT. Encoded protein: CATLGSGPRNTGELFF.

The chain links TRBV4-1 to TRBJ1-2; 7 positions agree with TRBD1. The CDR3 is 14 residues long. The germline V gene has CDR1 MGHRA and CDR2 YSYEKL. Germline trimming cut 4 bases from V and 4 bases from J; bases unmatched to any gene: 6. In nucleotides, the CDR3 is TGCGCCAGCAGCCCCACAGGGGAAGTCTATGGCTACACCTTC. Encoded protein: CASSPTGEVYGYTF.

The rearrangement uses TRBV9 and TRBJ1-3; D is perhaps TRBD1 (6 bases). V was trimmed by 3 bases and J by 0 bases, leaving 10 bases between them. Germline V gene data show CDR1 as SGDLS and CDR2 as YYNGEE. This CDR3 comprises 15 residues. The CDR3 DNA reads TGTGCCAGCAGCGCCTCAGGGGCCTCTGGAAACACCATATATTTT. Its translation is CASSASGASGNTIYF.

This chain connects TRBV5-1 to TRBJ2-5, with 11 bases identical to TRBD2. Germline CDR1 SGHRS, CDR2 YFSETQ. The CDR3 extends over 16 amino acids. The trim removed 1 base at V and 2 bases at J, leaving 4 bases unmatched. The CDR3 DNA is TGCGCCAGCAGCTTGCGACTAGCGGGACAACAAGAGACCCAGTACTTC. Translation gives CASSLRLAGQQETQYF.

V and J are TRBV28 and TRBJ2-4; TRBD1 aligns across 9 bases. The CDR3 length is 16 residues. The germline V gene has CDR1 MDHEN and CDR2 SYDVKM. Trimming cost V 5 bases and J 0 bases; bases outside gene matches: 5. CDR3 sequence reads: CASSLHRGLAKNIQYF. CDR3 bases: TGTGCCAGCAGTCTACACAGGGGGCTAGCCAAAAACATTCAGTACTTC.

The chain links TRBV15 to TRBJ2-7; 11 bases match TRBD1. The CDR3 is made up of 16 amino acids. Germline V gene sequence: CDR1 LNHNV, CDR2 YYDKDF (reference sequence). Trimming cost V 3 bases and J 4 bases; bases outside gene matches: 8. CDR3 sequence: CATSRMPGQGVYEQYF. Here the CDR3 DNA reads TGTGCCACCAGCAGGATGCCGGGACAGGGGGTTTACGAGCAGTACTTC.

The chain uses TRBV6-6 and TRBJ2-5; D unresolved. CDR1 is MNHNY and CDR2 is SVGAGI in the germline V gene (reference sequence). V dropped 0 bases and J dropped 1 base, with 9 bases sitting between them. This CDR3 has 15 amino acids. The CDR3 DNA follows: TGTGCCAGCAGTTACTCGCGAGGCCCCCAAGAGACCCAGTACTTC. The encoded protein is CASSYSRGPQETQYF.